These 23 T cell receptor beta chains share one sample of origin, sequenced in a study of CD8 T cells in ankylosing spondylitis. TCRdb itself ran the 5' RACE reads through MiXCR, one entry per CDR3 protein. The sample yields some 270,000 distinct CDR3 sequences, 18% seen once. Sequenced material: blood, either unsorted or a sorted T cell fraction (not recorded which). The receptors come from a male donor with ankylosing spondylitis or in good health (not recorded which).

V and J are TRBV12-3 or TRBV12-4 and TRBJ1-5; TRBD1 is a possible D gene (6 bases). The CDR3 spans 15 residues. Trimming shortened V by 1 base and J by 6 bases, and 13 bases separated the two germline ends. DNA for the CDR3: TGTGCCAGCAGTTTAGAGGGGGACAAGGGTCAGCCCCAGCATTTT. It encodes CASSLEGDKGQPQHF.

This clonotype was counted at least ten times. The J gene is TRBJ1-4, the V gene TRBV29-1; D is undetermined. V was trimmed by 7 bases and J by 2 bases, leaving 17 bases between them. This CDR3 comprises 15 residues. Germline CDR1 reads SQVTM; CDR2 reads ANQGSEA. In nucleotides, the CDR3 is TGCAGCGCCCAAGGCCGTGGGGAGACTAATGAAAAACTGTTTTTT. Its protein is CSAQGRGETNEKLFF.

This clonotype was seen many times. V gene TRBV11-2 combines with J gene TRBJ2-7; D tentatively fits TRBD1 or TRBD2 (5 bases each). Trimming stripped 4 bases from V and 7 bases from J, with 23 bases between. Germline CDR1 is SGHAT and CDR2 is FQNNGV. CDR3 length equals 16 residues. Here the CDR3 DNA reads TGTGCCAGCAGCTCGTTTCCCGGGACCGCTTATGTGGAGCAGTACTTC. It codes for CASSSFPGTAYVEQYF.

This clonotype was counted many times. The CDR3 bases are TGTGCCAGCAGTCTCCGGGACTTCTCCTACAATGAGCAGTTCTTC. Protein: CASSLRDFSYNEQFF. V and J are TRBV6-2 or TRBV6-3 and TRBJ2-1; D possibly corresponds to TRBD2 (6 bases). The CDR3 is 15 amino acids. Looked up from germline, CDR1 is MNHEY and CDR2 is SVGEGT. Trimming took off 5 bases at V and 0 bases at J, with 11 bases between the two ends.

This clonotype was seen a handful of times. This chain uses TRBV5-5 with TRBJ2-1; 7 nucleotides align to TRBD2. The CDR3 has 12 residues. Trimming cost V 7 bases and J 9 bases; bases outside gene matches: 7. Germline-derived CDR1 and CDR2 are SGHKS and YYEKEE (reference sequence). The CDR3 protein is CASAPGRGEQFF. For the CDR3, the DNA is TGTGCCAGCGCGCCGGGGAGGGGTGAGCAGTTCTTC.

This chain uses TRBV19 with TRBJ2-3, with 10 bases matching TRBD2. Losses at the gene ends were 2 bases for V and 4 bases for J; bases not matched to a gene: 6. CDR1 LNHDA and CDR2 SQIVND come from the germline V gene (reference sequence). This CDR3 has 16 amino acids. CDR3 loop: CASSIMASGSPDTQYF. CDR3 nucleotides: TGTGCCAGTAGTATAATGGCTAGCGGGAGTCCAGATACGCAGTATTTT.

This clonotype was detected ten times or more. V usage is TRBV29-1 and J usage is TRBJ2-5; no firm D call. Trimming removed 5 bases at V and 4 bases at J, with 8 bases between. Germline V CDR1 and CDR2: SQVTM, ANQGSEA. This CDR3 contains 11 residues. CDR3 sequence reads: CSVSKGETQYF. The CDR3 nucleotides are TGCAGCGTTTCCAAGGGAGAGACCCAGTACTTC. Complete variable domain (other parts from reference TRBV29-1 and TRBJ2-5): SAVISQKPSRDICQRGTSLTIQCQVDSQVTMMFWYRQQPGQSLTLIATANQGSEATYESGFVIDKFPISRPNLTFSTLTVSNMSPEDSSIYLCSVSKGETQYFGPGTRLLVL.

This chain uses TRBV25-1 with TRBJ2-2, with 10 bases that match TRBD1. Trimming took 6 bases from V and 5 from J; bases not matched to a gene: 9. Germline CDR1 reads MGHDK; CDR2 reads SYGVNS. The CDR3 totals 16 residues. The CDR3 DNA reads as TGTGCCAGCAGACGACAGGGGGCGCGGGGTACCGGGGAGCTGTTTTTT. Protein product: CASRRQGARGTGELFF.

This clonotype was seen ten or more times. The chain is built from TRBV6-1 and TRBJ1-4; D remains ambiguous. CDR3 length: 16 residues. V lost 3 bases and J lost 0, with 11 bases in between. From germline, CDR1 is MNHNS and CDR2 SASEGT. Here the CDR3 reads CASSDWRTATNEKLFF. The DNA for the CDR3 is TGTGCCAGCAGTGATTGGAGGACGGCAACTAATGAAAAACTGTTTTTT.

For the CDR3, the DNA is TGTGCCAGCAGCCTAACTTGGGTGCCCAGAGAGACCCAGTACTTC. Its translation: CASSLTWVPRETQYF. This chain joins TRBV9 and TRBJ2-5; no definite D call. Trimming left V 4 bases short and J 4 bases short, with 17 bases between. Germline lookup yields CDR1 SGDLS and CDR2 YYNGEE. The CDR3 loop spans 15 amino acids.

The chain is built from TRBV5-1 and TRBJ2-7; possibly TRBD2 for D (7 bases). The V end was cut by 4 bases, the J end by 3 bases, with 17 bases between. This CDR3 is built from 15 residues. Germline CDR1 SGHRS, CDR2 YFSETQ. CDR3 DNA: TGCGCCAGCAGCGAACGAGGGGGGGCAAACTACGAGCAGTACTTC. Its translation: CASSERGGANYEQYF.

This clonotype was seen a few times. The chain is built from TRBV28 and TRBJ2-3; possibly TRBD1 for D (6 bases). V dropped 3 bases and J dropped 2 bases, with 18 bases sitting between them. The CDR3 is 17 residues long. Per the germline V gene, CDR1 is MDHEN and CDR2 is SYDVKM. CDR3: CASSFRTPGHPTDTQYF. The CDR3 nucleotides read TGTGCCAGCAGTTTTCGAACACCGGGACATCCCACAGATACGCAGTATTTT.

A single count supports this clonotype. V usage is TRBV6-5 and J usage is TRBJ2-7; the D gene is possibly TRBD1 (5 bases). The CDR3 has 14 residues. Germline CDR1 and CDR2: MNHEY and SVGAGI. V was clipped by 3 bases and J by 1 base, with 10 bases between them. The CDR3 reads CASSYFDSSYEQYF. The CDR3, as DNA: TGTGCCAGCAGTTATTTCGACAGTTCCTACGAGCAGTACTTC.

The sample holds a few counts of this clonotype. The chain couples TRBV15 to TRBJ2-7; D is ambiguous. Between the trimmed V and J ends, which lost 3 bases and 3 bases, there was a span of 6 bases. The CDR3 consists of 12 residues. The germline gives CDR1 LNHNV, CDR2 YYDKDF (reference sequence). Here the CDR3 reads CATSSSHYEQYF. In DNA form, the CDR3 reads TGTGCCACCAGCAGTTCGCACTACGAGCAGTACTTC.

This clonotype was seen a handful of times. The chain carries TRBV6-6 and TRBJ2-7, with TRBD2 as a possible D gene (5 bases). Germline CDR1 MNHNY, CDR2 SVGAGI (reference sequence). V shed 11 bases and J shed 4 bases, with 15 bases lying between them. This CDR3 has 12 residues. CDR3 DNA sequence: TGTGCCGTGCGAGGGATGGTGTACGAGCAGTACTTC. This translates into CAVRGMVYEQYF.

The CDR3 DNA follows: TGTGCCAGCAGTACTAGCGGTATCGGGGAGCTGTTTTTT. It yields the protein CASSTSGIGELFF. The rearrangement joins TRBV12-3 or TRBV12-4 to TRBJ2-2, with 8 nucleotides matching TRBD2. V dropped 5 bases and J dropped 7; count of bases not matched to a gene: 3. The CDR3 sequence is 13 residues long.

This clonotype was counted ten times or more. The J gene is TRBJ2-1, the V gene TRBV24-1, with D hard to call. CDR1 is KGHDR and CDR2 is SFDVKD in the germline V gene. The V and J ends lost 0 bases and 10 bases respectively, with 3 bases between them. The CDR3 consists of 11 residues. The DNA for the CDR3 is TGTGCCACCAGTGATTTGGAGGAGCAGTTCTTC. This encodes CATSDLEEQFF.

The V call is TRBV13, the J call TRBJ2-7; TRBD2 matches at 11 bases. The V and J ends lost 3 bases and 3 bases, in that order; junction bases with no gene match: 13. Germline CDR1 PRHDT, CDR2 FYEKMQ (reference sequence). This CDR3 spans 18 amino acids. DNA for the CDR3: TGTGCCAGCAGCTTGACTAGCGGGACAGCTTATATCGGCTACGAGCAGTACTTC. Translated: CASSLTSGTAYIGYEQYF.

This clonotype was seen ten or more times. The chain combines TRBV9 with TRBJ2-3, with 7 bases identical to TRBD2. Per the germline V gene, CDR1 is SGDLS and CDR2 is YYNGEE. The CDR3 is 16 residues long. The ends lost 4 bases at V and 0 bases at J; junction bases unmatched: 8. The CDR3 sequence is CASSSPSGSSTDTQYF. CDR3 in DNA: TGTGCCAGCAGCAGCCCTAGCGGAAGTAGCACAGATACGCAGTATTTT.

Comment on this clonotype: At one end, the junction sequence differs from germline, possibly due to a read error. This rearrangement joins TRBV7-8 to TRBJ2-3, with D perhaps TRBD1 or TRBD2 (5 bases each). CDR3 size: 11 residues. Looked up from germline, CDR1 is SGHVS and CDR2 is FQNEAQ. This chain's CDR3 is CASSFRVATDF. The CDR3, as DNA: TGTGCCAGCAGCTTTCGGGTAGCGACAGATTTT.

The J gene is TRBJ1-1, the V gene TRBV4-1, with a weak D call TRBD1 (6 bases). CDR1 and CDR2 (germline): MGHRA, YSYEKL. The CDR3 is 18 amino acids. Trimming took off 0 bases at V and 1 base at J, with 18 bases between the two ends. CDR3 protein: CASSQDVGGRPGNTEAFF. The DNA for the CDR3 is TGCGCCAGCAGCCAAGATGTAGGGGGGCGCCCGGGGAACACTGAAGCTTTCTTT.

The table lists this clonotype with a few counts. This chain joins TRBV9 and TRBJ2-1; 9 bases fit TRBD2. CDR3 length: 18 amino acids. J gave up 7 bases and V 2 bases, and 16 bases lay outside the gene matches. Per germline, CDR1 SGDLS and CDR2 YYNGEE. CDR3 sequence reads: CASSVVGGGGRADNEQFF. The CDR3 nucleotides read TGTGCCAGCAGCGTCGTTGGGGGAGGCGGGAGGGCAGATAATGAGCAGTTCTTC.

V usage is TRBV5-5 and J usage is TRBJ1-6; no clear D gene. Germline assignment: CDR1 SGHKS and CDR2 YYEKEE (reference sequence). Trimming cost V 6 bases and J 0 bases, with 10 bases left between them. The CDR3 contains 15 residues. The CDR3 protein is CASTYASSYNSPLHF. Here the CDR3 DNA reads TGTGCCAGCACCTATGCTAGCTCCTATAATTCACCCCTCCACTTT.